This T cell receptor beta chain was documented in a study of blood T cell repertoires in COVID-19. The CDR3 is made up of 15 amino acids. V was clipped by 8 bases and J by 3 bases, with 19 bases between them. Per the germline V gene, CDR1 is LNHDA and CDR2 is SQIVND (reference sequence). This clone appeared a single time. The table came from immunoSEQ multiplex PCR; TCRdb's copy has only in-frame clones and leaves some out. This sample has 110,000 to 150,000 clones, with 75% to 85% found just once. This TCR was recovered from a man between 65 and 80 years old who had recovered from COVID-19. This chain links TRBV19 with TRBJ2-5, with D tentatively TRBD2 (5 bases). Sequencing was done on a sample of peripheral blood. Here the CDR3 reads CASQPTLVTKETQYF. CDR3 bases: TGTGCCAGTCAACCAACTCTGGTGACTAAAGAGACCCAGTACTTC.